Presented here are 18 T cell receptor beta chains from one specimen sequenced in a study of cytomegalovirus exposure and HLA in healthy donors. The study ran its PCR with 60 Vbeta and 13 Jbeta primers. This table comes from immunoSEQ multiplex PCR, and its TCRdb copy is limited to in-frame clones, with some not included. The table lists about 110,000 clones, 55% to 65% of them singletons. Specimen: PBMCs. All receptors come from a man aged 30 to 45 in good health and CMV-seropositive.

This clone occurred a few times. J is TRBJ2-7 and V is TRBV4-1; D is unresolved. Germline V gene data show CDR1 as MGHRA and CDR2 as YSYEKL. The CDR3 spans 13 residues. Trimming removed 0 bases from V and 3 bases from J, with 6 bases in between. The CDR3 coding sequence is TGCGCCAGCAGCCAAGATCGTAACTACGAGCAGTACTTC. This sequence encodes CASSQDRNYEQYF.

A single count supports this clone. The chain is built from TRBV7-6 and TRBJ2-1; 7 bases line up with TRBD1. This CDR3 spans 13 amino acids. Germline CDR1 reads SGHVS; CDR2 reads FNYEAQ. V lost 1 base, J lost 7 bases, and 1 base stayed unmatched. Here the CDR3 reads CASSLDRGNEQFF. DNA for the CDR3: TGTGCCAGCAGCTTAGACAGGGGAAATGAGCAGTTCTTC.

V and J are TRBV11-3 and TRBJ1-1; tentatively, D is TRBD1 (5 bases). CDR1 SGHNT and CDR2 YENEEA come from the germline V gene. V lost 4 bases and J 3 bases, leaving 9 bases between the germline ends. There are 13 residues in the CDR3. The CDR3 sequence: CASSSDSYTEAFF. CDR3 DNA: TGTGCCAGCAGCTCTGACAGCTACACTGAAGCTTTCTTT.

This clone was picked up a small number of times. The chain uses TRBV15 and TRBJ1-4; TRBD1 is a possible D gene (6 bases). The CDR3 runs to 14 residues. Germline values: CDR1 LNHNV, CDR2 YYDKDF (reference sequence). Trimming cost V 3 bases and J 7 bases, with 12 bases left between them. CDR3 region: CATSSDRYSEKLFF. The CDR3 bases are TGTGCCACCAGCAGCGACAGGTACAGTGAAAAACTGTTTTTT. Full variable domain (outside the CDR3, taken from reference TRBV15 and TRBJ1-4): DAMVIQNPRYQVTQFGKPVTLSCSQTLNHNVMYWYQQKSSQAPKLLFHYYDKDFNNEADTPDNFQSRRPNTSFCFLDIRSPGLGDTAMYLCATSSDRYSEKLFFGSGTQLSVL.

The chain employs TRBV11-3 and TRBJ2-1, with 9 bases fitting TRBD2. J was trimmed by 8 bases and V by 1 base; bases with no gene match: 12. The CDR3 spans 17 residues. Germline V CDR1 and CDR2: SGHNT, YENEEA. This CDR3 is CASSLVDWAGGQDEQFF. CDR3 nucleotides: TGTGCCAGCAGCTTAGTAGATTGGGCGGGGGGGCAGGATGAGCAGTTCTTC.

The V gene is TRBV27, the J gene TRBJ1-6, with D tentatively TRBD1 (6 bases). Germline V lookup: CDR1 MNHEY, CDR2 SMNVEV (reference sequence). This CDR3 contains 15 residues. Trimming took 1 base from V and 11 from J, leaving 15 bases between them. The CDR3 loop reads CASSLYPGGATPLHF. CDR3 DNA sequence: TGTGCCAGCAGTTTATATCCGGGGGGCGCGACACCCCTCCACTTT.

There are a few counts of this clone. The rearrangement uses TRBV6-5 and TRBJ2-2; tentatively, D is TRBD1 (5 bases). The V gene's germline CDR1 is MNHEY and CDR2 SVGAGI. This CDR3 region has 13 residues. Trimming left V 8 bases short and J 4 bases short, with 11 bases between. The CDR3: CASVDSLTGELFF. CDR3 DNA: TGTGCCAGCGTTGACAGCCTCACCGGGGAGCTGTTTTTT.

The chain carries TRBV25-1 and TRBJ2-1; D is possibly TRBD2 (7 bases). CDR1 is MGHDK and CDR2 is SYGVNS in the germline V gene. The V and J ends lost 2 bases and 9 bases respectively, with 14 bases between them. The CDR3 contains 14 residues. The CDR3 is CASSETIRGGEQFF. DNA of the CDR3: TGTGCCAGCAGTGAAACCATTAGGGGGGGTGAGCAGTTCTTC.

V and J are TRBV7-2 and TRBJ2-2; no firm D call. Trimming cost V 5 bases and J 1 base, with 14 bases left between them. From germline, CDR1 is SGHTA and CDR2 FQGNSA. CDR3 length equals 16 residues. The CDR3 DNA reads TGTGCCAGCAGCCAACGCTGGAGAGGGAACACCGGGGAGCTGTTTTTT. It is translated as CASSQRWRGNTGELFF.

This rearrangement joins TRBV5-1 to TRBJ2-1; 12 nucleotides line up with TRBD2. The CDR3 is 18 amino acids. CDR1 and CDR2 (germline): SGHRS, YFSETQ. The V segment lost 1 base and the J segment 4 bases; nucleotides outside the gene matches: 9. CDR3 amino acids: CASSLLGASGGGYNEQFF. The DNA of the CDR3 is TGCGCCAGCAGCTTGCTGGGCGCTAGCGGGGGGGGTTACAATGAGCAGTTCTTC.

This clone has just a few counts. The chain combines TRBV2 with TRBJ2-5, with TRBD1 as a possible D gene (6 bases). The J call may be mistaken, given a closer DNA end match to TRBJ2-7. The CDR3 length is 16 residues. Germline V gene lookup returns CDR1 SNHLY and CDR2 FYNNEI. CDR3 sequence reads: CASSVYRDTRLYEQYF. The CDR3, as DNA: TGTGCCAGCAGTGTTTACCGGGACACCAGGCTTTACGAGCAGTACTTC.

CDR3 protein: CASSPPPGSSSYEQYF. CDR3 DNA sequence: TGTGCCAGCTCACCACCGCCCGGGTCCAGTTCCTACGAGCAGTACTTC. The J gene is TRBJ2-7, the V gene TRBV18, with D hard to call. CDR1 is KGHSH, CDR2 LQKENI, per germline. Trimming took 0 bases from V and 1 from J, leaving 13 bases between them. The CDR3 is 16 residues long. Full variable domain (missing parts from reference TRBV18 and TRBJ2-7): NAGVMQNPRHLVRRRGQEARLRCSPMKGHSHVYWYRQLPEEGLKFMVYLQKENIIDESGMPKERFSAEFPKEGPSILRIQQVVRGDSAAYFCASSPPPGSSSYEQYFGPGTRLTVT.

V is TRBV5-1 and J is TRBJ2-3, with TRBD2 identical over 10 bases. The CDR3 runs to 18 residues. V lost 1 base and J lost 2; bases outside the gene matches: 10. Germline V gene lookup returns CDR1 SGHRS and CDR2 YFSETQ. The CDR3: CASSLSVGLAGVTDTQYF. DNA for the CDR3: TGCGCCAGCAGCTTGAGTGTCGGGCTAGCGGGGGTCACAGATACGCAGTATTTT.

This clone has more than one count but fewer than ten. This rearrangement joins TRBV13 to TRBJ2-3; D possibly corresponds to TRBD2 (6 bases). The germline CDR1 and CDR2 sequences are PRHDT and FYEKMQ (reference sequence). The CDR3 contains 18 residues. The germline V and J ends were trimmed by 4 bases and 1 base, with 21 bases remaining between them. CDR3 region: CASSSPGPSGGGTDTQYF. The CDR3 DNA follows: TGTGCCAGCAGCTCCCCCGGACCCTCCGGGGGAGGCACAGATACGCAGTATTTT.

The J gene is TRBJ2-7, the V gene TRBV5-1; possible D gene TRBD1, 5 bases. From germline, CDR1 is SGHRS and CDR2 YFSETQ. The CDR3 extends over 13 amino acids. With 0 bases removed from V and 4 bases from J, the gap between germline ends came to 8 bases. The chain's CDR3 is CASSLDRPYEQYF. CDR3 sequence (DNA): TGCGCCAGCAGCTTGGACAGGCCGTACGAGCAGTACTTC. Combining the CDR3 with reference TRBV5-1 and TRBJ2-7 gives the whole variable domain KAGVTQTPRYLIKTRGQQVTLSCSPISGHRSVSWYQQTPGQGLQFLFEYFSETQRNKGNFPGRFSGRQFSNSRSEMNVSTLELGDSALYLCASSLDRPYEQYFGPGTRLTVT.

The gene calls are TRBV12-5 and TRBJ2-3, with 9 bases fitting TRBD1. The junction had 4 bases not matched to a gene; V was cut back by 1 base and J by 5 bases. CDR3 size: 15 residues. Germline loops: CDR1 LGHNT, CDR2 FRNRAP. CDR3 in DNA: TGTGCTAGTGGTTTGGACACAGGGGGCAAAGATACGCAGTATTTT. Amino acid sequence: CASGLDTGGKDTQYF. The full variable domain, rest sourced from reference TRBV12-5 and TRBJ2-3, is DARVTQTPRHKVTEMGQEVTMRCQPILGHNTVFWYRQTMMQGLELLAYFRNRAPLDDSGMPKDRFSAEMPDATLATLKIQPSEPRDSAVYFCASGLDTGGKDTQYFGPGTRLTVL.

The chain has TRBV6-5 and TRBJ2-2; 10 bases line up with TRBD1. J lost 6 bases, V lost 10 bases, and 5 bases had no gene match. Germline values: CDR1 MNHEY, CDR2 SVGAGI. The CDR3 loop spans 13 amino acids. The CDR3 nucleotides read TGTGCCATCGGGACAGGGGTCCCCGGGGAGCTGTTTTTT. Amino acid sequence: CAIGTGVPGELFF.

This clone was recorded a few times. This sequence joins TRBV27 and TRBJ2-7, with 7 bases that match TRBD1. Trimming at V came to 0 bases and at J to 4 bases, leaving 9 bases not matched to a gene. CDR3 length: 16 residues. CDR1 is MNHEY and CDR2 is SMNVEV in the germline V gene (reference sequence). This chain's CDR3 is CASSLSVSSGQYEQYF. Written as DNA, the CDR3 is TGTGCCAGCAGTTTATCGGTATCCTCGGGACAGTACGAGCAGTACTTC.